This T cell receptor beta chain was retrieved from a study of cytomegalovirus exposure and HLA in healthy donors. General observations from the study: In vitro data verified three CMV-associated chains as specific for CMV antigens. Indistinguishable V segments such as TRBV6-2 and TRBV6-3 were excluded.

As concerns this clone: Its target is unknown.

V was cut by 0 bases and J by 4 bases, with 14 bases left in between. CDR1 is SGHRS, CDR2 YFSETQ, per germline. The CDR3 is 15 residues long. PCR was performed using 60 Vbeta and 13 Jbeta primers. Repertoires were generated with immunoSEQ multiplex PCR, while TCRdb's copy carries only in-frame clones and drops some. Of approximately 110,000 clones listed, 65% to 85% are singletons. The V gene is TRBV5-1, the J gene TRBJ2-7; no clear D. The specimen sequenced was PBMCs. This receptor was obtained from a man in his fifties in good health and CMV-seronegative. The CDR3 region has the DNA TGCGCCAGCAGCTTGGAACCCCAGCGCAATTACGAGCAGTACTTC. This codes for CASSLEPQRNYEQYF.